The following is a TCR beta chain sequence with its context. It has no known antigen specificity. No base-level quality is on record; no much larger clone is a single base apart. The donors were included in the validation cohort of roughly 130 subjects, a group kept apart from the roughly 610-subject first cohort. To prepare the library, the immunoSEQ multiplex PCR assay was applied. On the authors' methods: A statistical classification framework was built for diagnosing cytomegalovirus status from the catalog of TCR beta chain sequences. The source is immuneACCESS, and TCRdb retained only in-frame sequences with V and J called. Part of the clones is not carried over; for the studies checked, unresolved V genes explain less than half of this, and the remainder is unexplained. The D gene and trimming were derived from the DNA, and the V and J assignments and clone size from that table. The sample profile shows 150,000 to 200,000 clones; approximately 87% of them were found once. The leading ten clones occupy roughly 1.3% of the sample.

The sample originates from a study of cytomegalovirus exposure and HLA in healthy donors (dated by TCRdb to about 2017). For the wider study: According to a later analysis, the 120 or so validation repertoires were produced on the same platform as the 600 to 850 repertoires of the first cohort. The study was designed to test whether signatures of past pathogen exposure could be identified by cataloging public T cell receptors. Along with the approximately 650-subject first cohort, a separate validation cohort of over a hundred different subjects was used. To predict cytomegalovirus infection status, the study combined high-throughput TCR immunosequencing, statistical association of individual TCRs with disease status, and machine learning. Broader findings and caveats from the paper: The authors suggested that the approach could potentially be generalized to other disease states and immunological phenotypes. All 120 or so repertoires were used to score co-occurrence in the validation cohort in a later analysis, because that analysis had no HLA typing for the cohort. Subsequent analysis determined that TCRs grouped into clusters in the first cohort also showed a tendency toward co-occurrence across the 90 to 150 validation repertoires, and 94% of cluster scores exceeded 0. Across donors, most TCR sequences were observed very rarely, whereas some public TCRs were present in many individuals. A few of the identified cytomegalovirus-associated TCR beta chains were confirmed in vitro to be specific for cytomegalovirus antigens. In the study, around 150 TCR beta chains were listed as associated with cytomegalovirus. The classifier was reported to diagnose cytomegalovirus status with high specificity and sensitivity in both the original cohort and the validation cohort.

The sequencing input was PBMCs. This clonotype originated in a woman aged 30 to 39 in good health and CMV-seronegative.

The CDR3 corresponds to CASSFGTAYGYTF. The DNA sequence reads TGTGCCAGCAGTTTTGGGACAGCCTATGGCTACACCTTC. This chain is built from TRBV27 and TRBJ1-2, and 7 bases in between align with TRBD1. Relative to germline, V is missing 3 bases and J is missing 4 bases, with 2 bases of the junction outside any gene match. As encoded in the germline V gene (reference sequence), CDR1 is MNHEY while CDR2 is SMNVEV. The CDR3 numbers 13 residues from cysteine through phenylalanine. The retained sequence is limited to the CDR3, 39 bases, with the frame set at the first base.